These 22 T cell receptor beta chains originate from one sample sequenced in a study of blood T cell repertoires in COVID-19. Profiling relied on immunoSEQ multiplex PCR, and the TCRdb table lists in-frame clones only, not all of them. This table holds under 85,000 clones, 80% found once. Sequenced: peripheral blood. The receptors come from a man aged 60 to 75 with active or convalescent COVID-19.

The DNA of the CDR3 is TGTGCCAGCAGTCCCCCAGCGGGAAACACCATATATTTT. Encoded protein: CASSPPAGNTIYF. The J gene is TRBJ1-3, the V gene TRBV6-2 or TRBV6-3; D is unresolved. This CDR3 comprises 13 residues. CDR1 and CDR2 (germline): MNHEY, SVGEGT. The V gene lost 5 bases and the J gene lost 4 bases, with 9 bases spanning the gap.

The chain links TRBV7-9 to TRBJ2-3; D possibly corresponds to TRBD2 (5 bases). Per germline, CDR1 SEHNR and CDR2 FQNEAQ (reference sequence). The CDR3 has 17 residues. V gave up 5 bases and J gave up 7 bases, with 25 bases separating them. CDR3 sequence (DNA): TGTGCCAGCAGCCCCAAACGCAGGATTGAACTAGGGTATACGCAGTATTTT. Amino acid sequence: CASSPKRRIELGYTQYF.

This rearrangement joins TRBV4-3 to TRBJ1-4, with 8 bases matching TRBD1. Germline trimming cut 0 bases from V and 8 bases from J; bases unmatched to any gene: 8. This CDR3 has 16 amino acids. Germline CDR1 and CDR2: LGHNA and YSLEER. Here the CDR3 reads CASSQDYQGAEEKLFF. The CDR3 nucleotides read TGCGCCAGCAGCCAAGATTACCAGGGGGCGGAGGAAAAACTGTTTTTT.

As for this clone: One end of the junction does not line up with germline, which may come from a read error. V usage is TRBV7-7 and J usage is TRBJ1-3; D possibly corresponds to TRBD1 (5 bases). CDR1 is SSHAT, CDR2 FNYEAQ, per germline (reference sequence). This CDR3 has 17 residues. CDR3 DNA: TGTGCTAGCACACTTTCATCGGGGGGGTGGTCTGGAAACACCATATATTTT. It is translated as CASTLSSGGWSGNTIYF. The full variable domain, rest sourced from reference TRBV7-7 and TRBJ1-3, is GAGVSQSPRYKVTKRGQDVTLRCDPISSHATLYWYQQALGQGPEFLTYFNYEAQPDKSGLPSDRFSAERPEGSISTLTIQRTEQRDSAMYRCASTLSSGGWSGNTIYFGEGSWLTVV.

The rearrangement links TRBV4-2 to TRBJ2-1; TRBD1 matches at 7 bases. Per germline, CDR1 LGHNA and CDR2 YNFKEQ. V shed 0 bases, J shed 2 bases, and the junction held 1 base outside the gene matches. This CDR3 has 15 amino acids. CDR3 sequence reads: CASSQDQGAYNEQFF. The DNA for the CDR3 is TGTGCCAGCAGCCAAGATCAGGGGGCCTACAATGAGCAGTTCTTC.

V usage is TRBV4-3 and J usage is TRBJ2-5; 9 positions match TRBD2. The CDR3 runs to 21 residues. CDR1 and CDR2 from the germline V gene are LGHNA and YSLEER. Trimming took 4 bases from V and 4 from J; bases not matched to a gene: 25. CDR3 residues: CASSRGRGSSGARAFSETQYF. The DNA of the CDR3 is TGCGCCAGCAGCCGGGGGCGTGGATCTAGCGGGGCCCGGGCCTTTTCAGAGACCCAGTACTTC.

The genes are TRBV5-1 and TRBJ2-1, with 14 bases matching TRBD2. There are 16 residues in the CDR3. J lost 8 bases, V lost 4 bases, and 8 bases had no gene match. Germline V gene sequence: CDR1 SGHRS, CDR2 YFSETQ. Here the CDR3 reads CASSPPGTSGGHEQFF. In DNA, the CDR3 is TGCGCCAGCAGCCCACCCGGGACTAGCGGGGGCCATGAGCAGTTCTTC. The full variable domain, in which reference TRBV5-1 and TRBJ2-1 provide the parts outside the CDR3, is KAGVTQTPRYLIKTRGQQVTLSCSPISGHRSVSWYQQTPGQGLQFLFEYFSETQRNKGNFPGRFSGRQFSNSRSEMNVSTLELGDSALYLCASSPPGTSGGHEQFFGPGTRLTVL.

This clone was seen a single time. The CDR3 here is CASSYSQAEYNEQFF. The CDR3 nucleotides read TGTGCCAGCAGTTACTCGCAAGCGGAGTACAATGAGCAGTTCTTC. This chain connects TRBV6-5 to TRBJ2-1; tentative D call: TRBD2 (5 bases). Germline values: CDR1 MNHEY, CDR2 SVGAGI. The ends were cut back, 0 bases at V and 4 bases at J, with 10 bases in the middle. This CDR3 has 15 amino acids.

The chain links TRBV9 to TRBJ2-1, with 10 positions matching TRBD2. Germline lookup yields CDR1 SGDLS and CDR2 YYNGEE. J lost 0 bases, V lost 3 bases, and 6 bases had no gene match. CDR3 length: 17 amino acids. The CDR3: CASSGTSGDASYNEQFF. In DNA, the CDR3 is TGTGCCAGCAGCGGAACTAGCGGGGACGCCTCCTACAATGAGCAGTTCTTC.

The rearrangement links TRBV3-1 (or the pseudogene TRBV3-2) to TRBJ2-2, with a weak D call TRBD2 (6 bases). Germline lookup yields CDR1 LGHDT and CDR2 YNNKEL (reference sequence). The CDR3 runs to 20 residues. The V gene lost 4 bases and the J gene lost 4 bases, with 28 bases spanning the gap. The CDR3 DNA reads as TGTGCCAGCAGCCGCCAGATCCGGAGGGCGGGGCCAACCTCCACCGGGGAGCTGTTTTTT. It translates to CASSRQIRRAGPTSTGELFF.

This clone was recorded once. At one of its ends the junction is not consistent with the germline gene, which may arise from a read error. CDR3 residues: CASRPIQGLKTEAFF. In nucleotides, the CDR3 is TGTGCCAGCAGACCGATCCAGGGCTTGAAAACTGAAGCTTTCTTT. The V gene is TRBV11-2, the J gene TRBJ1-1; D might be TRBD1 (5 bases). CDR3 size: 15 residues. From germline, CDR1 is SGHAT and CDR2 FQNNGV.

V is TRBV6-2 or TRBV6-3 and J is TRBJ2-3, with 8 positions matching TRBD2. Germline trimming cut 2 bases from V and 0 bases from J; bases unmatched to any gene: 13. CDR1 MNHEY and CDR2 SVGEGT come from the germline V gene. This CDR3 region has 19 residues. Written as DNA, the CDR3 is TGTGCCAGCAGTTACAATCACCTTAGCGGGGTAACTAGCACAGATACGCAGTATTTT. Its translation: CASSYNHLSGVTSTDTQYF.

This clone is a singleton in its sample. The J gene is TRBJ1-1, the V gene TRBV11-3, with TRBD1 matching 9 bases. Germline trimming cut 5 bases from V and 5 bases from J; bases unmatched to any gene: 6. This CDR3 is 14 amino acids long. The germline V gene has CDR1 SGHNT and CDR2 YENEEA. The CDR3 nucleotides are TGTGCCAGCAGCCTGGGGACAGGGCCTACTGAAGCTTTCTTT. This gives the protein CASSLGTGPTEAFF.

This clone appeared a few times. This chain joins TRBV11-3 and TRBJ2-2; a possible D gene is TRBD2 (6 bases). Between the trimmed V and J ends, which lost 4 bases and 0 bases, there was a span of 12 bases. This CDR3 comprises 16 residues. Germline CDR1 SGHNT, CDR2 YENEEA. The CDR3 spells CASSSFTSSNTGELFF. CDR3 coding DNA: TGTGCCAGCAGCTCCTTTACTAGCTCGAACACCGGGGAGCTGTTTTTT. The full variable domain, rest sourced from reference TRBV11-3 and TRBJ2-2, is EAGVVQSPRYKIIEKKQPVAFWCNPISGHNTLYWYLQNLGQGPELLIRYENEEAVDDSQLPKDRFSAERLKGVDSTLKIQPAELGDSAVYLCASSSFTSSNTGELFFGEGSRLTVL.

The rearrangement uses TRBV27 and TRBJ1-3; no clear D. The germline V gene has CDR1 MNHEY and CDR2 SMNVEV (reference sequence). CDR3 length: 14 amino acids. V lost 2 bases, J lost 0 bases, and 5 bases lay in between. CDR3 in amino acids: CASSLLLSGNTIYF. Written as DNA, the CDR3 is TGTGCCAGCAGTTTACTTCTCTCTGGAAACACCATATATTTT.

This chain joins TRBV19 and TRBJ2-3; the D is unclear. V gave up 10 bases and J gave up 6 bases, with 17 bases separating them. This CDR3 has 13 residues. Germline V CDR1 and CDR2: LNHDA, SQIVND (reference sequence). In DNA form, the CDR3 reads TGTGCCACCGCAGGAAGTCAGACGGATACGCAGTATTTT. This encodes CATAGSQTDTQYF.

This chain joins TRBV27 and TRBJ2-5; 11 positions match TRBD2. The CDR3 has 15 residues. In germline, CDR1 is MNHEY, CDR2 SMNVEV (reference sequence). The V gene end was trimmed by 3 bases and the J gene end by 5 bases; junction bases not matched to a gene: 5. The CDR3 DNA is TGTGCCAGCAGTTTTAGCGGGGGGGCCGTTGAGACCCAGTACTTC. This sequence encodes CASSFSGGAVETQYF.

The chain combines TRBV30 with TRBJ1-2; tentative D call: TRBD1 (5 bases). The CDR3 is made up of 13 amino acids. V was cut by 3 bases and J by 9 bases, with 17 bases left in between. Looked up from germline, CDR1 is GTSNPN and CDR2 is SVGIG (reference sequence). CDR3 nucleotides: TGTGCCTGGAGCGCTGGAAGGGGTTCTCGCTACACCTTC. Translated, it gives CAWSAGRGSRYTF.

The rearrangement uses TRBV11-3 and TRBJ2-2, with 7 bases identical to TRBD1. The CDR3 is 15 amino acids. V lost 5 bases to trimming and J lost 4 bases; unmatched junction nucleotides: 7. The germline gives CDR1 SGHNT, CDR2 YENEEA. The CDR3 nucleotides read TGTGCCAGCAGCCCACGAGGGACAGCCACCGGGGAGCTGTTTTTT. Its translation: CASSPRGTATGELFF.

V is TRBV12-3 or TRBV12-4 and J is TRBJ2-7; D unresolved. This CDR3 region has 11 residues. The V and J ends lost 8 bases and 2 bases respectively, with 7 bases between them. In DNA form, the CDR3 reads TGTGCCAGCGGCTCCCCCTACGAGCAGTACTTC. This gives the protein CASGSPYEQYF.

Here the CDR3 DNA reads TGTGCCAGCAGCTTAATGGGGGGCTACGAGCAGTACTTC. This gives the protein CASSLMGGYEQYF. The rearrangement joins TRBV7-3 to TRBJ2-7; D is perhaps TRBD2 (6 bases). Trimming removed 1 base from V and 3 bases from J, with 7 bases in between. Germline V CDR1 and CDR2: SGHTA, FQGTGA. This CDR3 has 13 amino acids.

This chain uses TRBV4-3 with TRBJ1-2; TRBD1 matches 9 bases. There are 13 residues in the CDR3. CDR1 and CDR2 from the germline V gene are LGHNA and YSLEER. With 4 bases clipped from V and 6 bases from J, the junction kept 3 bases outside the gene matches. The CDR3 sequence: CASSRRQGDGYTF. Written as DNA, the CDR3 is TGCGCCAGCAGCCGCAGACAGGGGGATGGCTACACCTTC.